Listed below are T cell receptor beta chains from one sample, sequenced in a study of shared clonotypes between healthy human individuals. The table came from immunoSEQ multiplex PCR; TCRdb's copy has only in-frame clones and leaves some out. Of approximately 92,000 clones detected, roughly three quarters appear once; the ten largest clones hold around half. The sample consisted of memory CD8+ T cells sorted from blood. The source of these receptors is a man between 25 and 39 years old in good health. The CDR3 runs from the conserved cysteine through the conserved F or W. A D gene is named only where the DNA matches it firmly. Only some rows state a clone size, as once, few, many or a class for expanded clones.

D	size	V	length	J	DNA	CDR3
-	-	TRBV5-6	13	TRBJ2-1	TGTGCCAGCAGCTTGGGGGAATACAATGAGCAGTTCTTC	CASSLGEYNEQFF
TRBD2	-	TRBV11-1	15	TRBJ2-7	TGTGCCAGCAGCTTCCGACTAGCGGGAGTAGATGAGCAGTACTTC	CASSFRLAGVDEQYF
-	once	TRBV5-5	15	TRBJ2-2	TGTGCCAGCAGCTTGGAACTGGCGCCAACCGGGGAGCTGTTTTTT	CASSLELAPTGELFF
-	-	TRBV28	12	TRBJ2-4	TGTGCCAGCAGTTTAGTCAGGTGGGGACAGTACTTC	CASSLVRWGQYF
-	-	TRBV7-8	14	TRBJ2-7	TGTGCCAGCAGCTTAGCGCAACAGGGAATCGAGCAGTACTTC	CASSLAQQGIEQYF
-	once	TRBV6-5	11	TRBJ1-1	TGTGCCAGCAGTTTCGGACCCCGAGCTTTCTTT	CASSFGPRAFF
-	-	TRBV10-2	13	TRBJ2-1	TGCGCCAGCAGGAGGACAGAAAACAATGAGCAGTTCTTC	CASRRTENNEQFF
-	-	TRBV28	13	TRBJ2-7	TGTGCCAGCACCGAAGGGATCTCCTACGAGCAGTACTTC	CASTEGISYEQYF
-	-	TRBV7-6	18	TRBJ2-1	TGTGCCAGCAGCTTATCCGCTCTGGCGGGATGGTCGTACAATGAGCAGTTCTTC	CASSLSALAGWSYNEQFF
-	-	TRBV15	13	TRBJ1-1	TGTGCCACCAGCAGAGTCCATTTTTGGGAAGCTTTCTTT	CATSRVHFWEAFF
TRBD1	-	TRBV5-1	17	TRBJ2-1	TGCGCCAGCAGCTTGGAGATAACAGGGGCCCACTACAATGAGCAGTTCTTC	CASSLEITGAHYNEQFF
-	-	TRBV5-1	11	TRBJ2-3	TGCGCCAGCCGTAGCACAGATACGCAGTATTTT	CASRSTDTQYF
TRBD1	-	TRBV28	11	TRBJ1-2	TGTGCGACGGGACAGCACTATGGCTACACCTTC	CATGQHYGYTF
-	-	TRBV6-4	15	TRBJ2-7	TGTGCCAGCAGTGACCCGAAGGGAGATTCCTACGAGCAGTACTTC	CASSDPKGDSYEQYF
-	-	TRBV12-5	18	TRBJ2-6	TGTGCTAGTGGTTACCCGCGTGCAGGACAAAGTCGGGCCAACGTCCTGACTTTC	CASGYPRAGQSRANVLTF
-	once	TRBV7-8	15	TRBJ2-1	TGTGCCAGCAGCACGGGACCGAGCTCCTACAATGAGCAGTTCTTC	CASSTGPSSYNEQFF
TRBD1	-	TRBV15	19	TRBJ2-6	TGTGCCACCACCCCCGGTGCCGGGACAGGGGTAAATGGGGCCAACGTCCTGACTTTC	CATTPGAGTGVNGANVLTF
-	few	TRBV7-9	11	TRBJ2-1	TGTGCCAGCAGCTATTACAATGAGCAGTTCTTC	CASSYYNEQFF
-	-	TRBV2	15	TRBJ1-5	TGTGCCAGCAGTGATGGCAGTAATAGCAATCAGCCCCAGCATTTT	CASSDGSNSNQPQHF
TRBD1	once	TRBV27	15	TRBJ2-7	TGTGCCAGCAGTTTGGGGAGACAGGGGCTCCACGAGCAGTACTTC	CASSLGRQGLHEQYF
TRBD1	once	TRBV5-1	17	TRBJ2-3	TGCGCCAGCAGCGGGACAGGGGTTCTTATTGGCACAGATACGCAGTATTTT	CASSGTGVLIGTDTQYF
TRBD1	-	TRBV7-2	17	TRBJ2-1	TGTGCCAGCAGCTTAGCGGGGACAGGGTTGGCCTACAATGAGCAGTTCTTC	CASSLAGTGLAYNEQFF
-	-	TRBV2	11	TRBJ2-1	TGTGCCAGCAGATTCGACAATGAGCAGTTCTTC	CASRFDNEQFF
TRBD1	few	TRBV9	15	TRBJ2-7	TGTGCCAGCAGCGCACTGGGGACAGGGCGTAGCGAGCAGTACTTC	CASSALGTGRSEQYF
-	-	TRBV4-1	16	TRBJ2-7	TGCGCCAGCAGCCACACCTCGGACATCATCTTCTACGAGCAGTACTTC	CASSHTSDIIFYEQYF